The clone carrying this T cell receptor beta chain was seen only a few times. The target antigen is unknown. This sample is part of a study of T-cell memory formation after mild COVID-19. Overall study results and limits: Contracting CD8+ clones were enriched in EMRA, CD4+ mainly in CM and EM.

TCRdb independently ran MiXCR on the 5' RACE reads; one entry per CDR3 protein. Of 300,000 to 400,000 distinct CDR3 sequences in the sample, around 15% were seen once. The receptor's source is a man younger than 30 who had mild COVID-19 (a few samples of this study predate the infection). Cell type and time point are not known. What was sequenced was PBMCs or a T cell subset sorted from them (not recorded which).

This CDR3 reads CAISRTGGAGDTGELFF. The DNA of the CDR3 is TGTGCCATCAGCCGCACAGGGGGCGCGGGTGACACCGGGGAGCTGTTTTTT. The chain joins TRBV10-3 to TRBJ2-2, with 9 bases matching TRBD1. Germline CDR1 is ENHRY and CDR2 is SYGVKD. This CDR3 is 17 amino acids long. The junction had 11 bases not matched to a gene; V was cut back by 6 bases and J by 3 bases.